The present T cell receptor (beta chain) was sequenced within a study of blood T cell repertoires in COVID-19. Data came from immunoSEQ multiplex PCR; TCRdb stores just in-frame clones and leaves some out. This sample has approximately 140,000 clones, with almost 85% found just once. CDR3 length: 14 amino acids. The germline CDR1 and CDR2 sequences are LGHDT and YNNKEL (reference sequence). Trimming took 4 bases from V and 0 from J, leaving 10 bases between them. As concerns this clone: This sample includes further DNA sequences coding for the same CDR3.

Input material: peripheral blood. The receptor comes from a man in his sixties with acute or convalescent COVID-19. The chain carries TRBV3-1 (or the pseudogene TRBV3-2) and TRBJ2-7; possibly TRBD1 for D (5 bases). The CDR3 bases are TGTGCCAGCAGCCGCAGGGTAAGCTCCTACGAGCAGTACTTC. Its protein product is CASSRRVSSYEQYF.